These T cell receptor beta chains were read from a single sample in a study of post-analysis software for immune sequencing data. TCRdb itself ran the PCR reads through MiXCR, one entry per CDR3 protein. In the table there are about 770,000 distinct CDR3 sequences, around 46% of which are singletons. Sequencing was done on a sample of blood. The receptor set was obtained from a girl aged 5 to 17 with multiple sclerosis. Each CDR3 is given with its conserved first and last residue. The order of the fields is D gene, clone size, V gene, J gene, CDR3 DNA, CDR3 protein. The D gene is left open where the match is weak. Not every row has a clone size; where given, it reads once, few, many or a size class.

NA	NA	TRBV27	TRBJ2-7	TGTGCCAGCGCTTCCGCCAGGGCCTACGAGCAGTACTTC	CASASARAYEQYF
NA	few	TRBV6-5	TRBJ2-7	TGTGCCAGCAGTTCGGGGACGCCTGGAACCTACGAGCAGTACTTC	CASSSGTPGTYEQYF
NA	NA	TRBV12-3/TRBV12-4	TRBJ1-4	TGTGCCAGCAGGCGGGTTGCGATGGGCGAAAAACTGTTTTTT	CASRRVAMGEKLFF
NA	few	TRBV27	TRBJ1-5	TGTGCCAGCAGTCCAAAATCCGGACAGATCATGAGACAGCCCCAGCATTTT	CASSPKSGQIMRQPQHF
NA	NA	TRBV5-1	TRBJ2-7	TGCGCCAGCAGGGAAGAGGGTACCCAGTACTTC	CASREEGTQYF
NA	NA	TRBV20-1	TRBJ2-1	TGCAGTGCTAGAGCCCAAGCGCCTTACTACAATGAGCAGTTCTTC	CSARAQAPYYNEQFF
TRBD1	NA	TRBV12-3/TRBV12-4	TRBJ2-3	TGTGCCAGCAGTTTTGGCAGGGGGACAGATGCGCAGTATTTT	CASSFGRGTDAQYF
TRBD1	NA	TRBV7-2	TRBJ1-2	TGTGCCAGCAGCCCTAGGGGGAGACGACAGGGAAGCAATGGCTACACCTTC	CASSPRGRRQGSNGYTF
NA	NA	TRBV20-1	TRBJ1-5	TGCAGTGCTAGAGCTAGGGAGCCGCCCCAGCATTTT	CSARAREPPQHF
NA	few	TRBV20-1	TRBJ2-7	TGCAGTGCCCACGACTATAGGGACAACTACGAGCAGTACTTC	CSAHDYRDNYEQYF
TRBD1	few	TRBV6-1	TRBJ2-4	TGTGCCAGCAGTTACCGGGACAGGGAGGAAGAAAACATTCAGTACTTC	CASSYRDREEENIQYF
NA	few	TRBV20-1	TRBJ2-3	TGCAGTGCTCGGGACTCCATCACAGATACGCAGTATTTT	CSARDSITDTQYF
NA	NA	TRBV6-1	TRBJ2-1	TGTGCCAGCAGTGAAGCTTTAGACAGAGACAATGAGCAGTTCTTC	CASSEALDRDNEQFF
TRBD2	NA	TRBV5-1	TRBJ2-3	TGCGCCAGCAGCTTGGTCTCTCTAGCGGCAGATACGCAGTATTTT	CASSLVSLAADTQYF
TRBD2	NA	TRBV7-9	TRBJ2-2	TGTGCCAGCAGCTCAGCGGGAAGCTCCGGTACCGGGGAGCTGTTTTTT	CASSSAGSSGTGELFF
NA	few	TRBV10-2	TRBJ2-3	TGCGCCAGCAGTGAGTCGAGACGGTTCACAGATACGCAGTATTTT	CASSESRRFTDTQYF
NA	NA	TRBV27	TRBJ2-7	TGTGCCAGCAGGGGAAGGGTTTCCTACGAGCAGTACTTC	CASRGRVSYEQYF
NA	NA	TRBV6-6	TRBJ1-4	TGTGCCAGCAGTTACAGGAGCGGGACTAATGAAAAACTGTTTTTT	CASSYRSGTNEKLFF
NA	few	TRBV30	TRBJ1-5	TGTGCCTGGAGTGAGGGAGGGGTTCAGCCCCAGCATTTT	CAWSEGGVQPQHF
NA	few	TRBV3-1	TRBJ1-4	TGTGCCAGCAGCCAAAGGTCCCGGGGTCATGAAAAACTGTTTTTT	CASSQRSRGHEKLFF
TRBD2	few	TRBV4-1	TRBJ2-5	TGCGCCAGCAGCCAAGAGGCTAGCGGGAAAGGGGAGACCCAGTACTTC	CASSQEASGKGETQYF
NA	NA	TRBV3-1	TRBJ2-1	TGTGCCAGCAGCCAAGAGATAGGGGCAATTGGCAATGAGCAGTTCTTC	CASSQEIGAIGNEQFF